This paragraph reports one TCR beta chain. The data stem from a study of blood T cell repertoires in COVID-19. Across the study: Material from acute and convalescent COVID-19 was sourced from the United States, Italy and Spain.

CDR1 is SGHRS and CDR2 is YFSETQ in the germline V gene. Trimming at V came to 3 bases and at J to 6 bases, leaving 14 bases not matched to a gene. CDR3 size: 17 residues. The authors' processing: Estimation of nucleated cell counts relied on the amplification of reference gene primers. The assay was immunoSEQ multiplex PCR, and TCRdb's table has in-frame clones only and misses some. The V and J calls and clone size were taken over from that table, and D and trimming were inferred from the DNA. This sample has approximately 16,000 clones, with approximately 91% found just once. Sequenced input: peripheral blood. The sequence came from a woman aged 70-85 years in a cohort sampled during active or convalescent COVID-19. V usage is TRBV5-1 and J usage is TRBJ2-2; 7 bases match TRBD1. Here the CDR3 reads CASSSILPGQRAGELFF. The CDR3 DNA sequence: TGCGCCAGCAGCTCAATCTTACCGGGACAGAGAGCCGGGGAGCTGTTTTTT.